This T cell receptor (beta chain) was recorded in a study of beta chain features in type 1 diabetes. The authors reverse transcribed all of the isolated RNA, so sequencing captured expressed TCRB transcripts. Sequenced by immunoSEQ multiplex PCR; TCRdb stores in-frame clones only, minus some. The table shows tens of thousands of clones, with 30% to 35% occurring only once. This clone was seen a few times. Its specificity is unknown. Study outcomes and limitations: Since sequencing was performed on cDNA, cells with high TCR expression could be over-represented.

Material for sequencing was stem cell memory CD4+ T cells from blood. The source is a woman aged 18-29 years in good health.

The CDR3 coding sequence is TGTGCCAGCCGTGTTCAGGGTGGCCGAGCAGATACGCAGTATTTT. Translated, it gives CASRVQGGRADTQYF. The chain employs TRBV7-2 and TRBJ2-3, with D possibly TRBD1 on 5 matching bases. The length of the CDR3 is 15 residues. Germline V gene lookup returns CDR1 SGHTA and CDR2 FQGNSA. V lost 8 bases and J lost 4, with 19 bases in between.